The 27 T cell receptor beta chains presented below share a single source sample, sequenced in a study of shared clonotypes between healthy human individuals. Data came from immunoSEQ multiplex PCR; TCRdb stores just in-frame clones and leaves some out. The table shows some 490,000 clones, with 60% to 80% occurring only once. Sequences were obtained from PBMCs. These receptors all come from a woman aged 40 to 50 in good health. Some clones in this sample may be carry-over from other donors' samples.

The CDR3 coding sequence is TGTGCCAGCAGTTACAGGGAAGAGACCCAGTACTTC. Translated: CASSYREETQYF. The V and J genes are TRBV6-6 and TRBJ2-5; D gene unclear. V dropped 2 bases and J dropped 3 bases, with 4 bases sitting between them. The CDR3 has 12 amino acids. Looked up from germline, CDR1 is MNHNY and CDR2 is SVGAGI (reference sequence).

This clone was observed many times. The chain links TRBV30 to TRBJ1-3; D uncertain. The CDR3 has 14 residues. Trimming stripped 2 bases from V and 4 bases from J, with 12 bases between. CDR1 and CDR2 from the germline V gene are GTSNPN and SVGIG (reference sequence). For the CDR3, the DNA is TGTGCCTGGAGTCTGCAATATGGAGGAAACACCATATATTTT. This encodes CAWSLQYGGNTIYF.

The chain recombines TRBV28 with TRBJ2-7; 9 positions match TRBD1. This CDR3 comprises 16 residues. Germline V gene data show CDR1 as MDHEN and CDR2 as SYDVKM. After removal of 7 bases from V and 9 bases from J, the junction contained 19 bases not matched to a gene. The CDR3 bases are TGTGCCAGCACCCCGGGGGACAGGGATTTCTTTGTCGGGCAGTACTTC. It translates to CASTPGDRDFFVGQYF. The full variable domain, rest sourced from reference TRBV28 and TRBJ2-7, is DVKVTQSSRYLVKRTGEKVFLECVQDMDHENMFWYRQDPGLGLRLIYFSYDVKMKEKGDIPEGYSVSREKKERFSLILESASTNQTSMYLCASTPGDRDFFVGQYFGPGTRLTVT.

This chain links TRBV28 with TRBJ2-7; D not certain. V was shortened by 7 bases and J by 7 bases, with 17 bases between the two germline ends. Germline CDR1 reads MDHEN; CDR2 reads SYDVKM. This CDR3 comprises 13 residues. The CDR3 nucleotides are TGTGCCAGCATCCGAAGTAGTTCGAATGAGCAGTACTTC. Its translation: CASIRSSSNEQYF.

The chain carries TRBV29-1 and TRBJ1-5; 10 bases match TRBD1. The CDR3 runs to 14 residues. Germline V gene sequence: CDR1 SQVTM, CDR2 ANQGSEA. Losses at the gene ends were 4 bases for V and 7 bases for J; bases not matched to a gene: 7. CDR3 DNA: TGCAGCGTTGCCGAGGGACAGGGGAGGCAGCCCCAGCATTTT. This encodes CSVAEGQGRQPQHF.

The rearrangement joins TRBV2 to TRBJ2-1, with 10 bases fitting TRBD2. With V trimmed by 6 bases and J by 4 bases, 3 bases remained unmatched. The CDR3 contains 14 residues. The germline CDR1 and CDR2 sequences are SNHLY and FYNNEI. CDR3 coding DNA: TGTGCCAGCAGATTGGGACTAGCGTACAATGAGCAGTTCTTC. It codes for CASRLGLAYNEQFF.

CDR3: CASSPSLLAGVGEQFF. As DNA, the CDR3 is TGTGCCAGCAGCCCTAGCCTACTAGCGGGAGTGGGGGAGCAGTTCTTC. The genes are TRBV7-2 and TRBJ2-1, with 11 bases matching TRBD2. This CDR3 has 16 residues. V shed 5 bases and J 10 bases; nucleotides not matched to a gene: 13. Germline V gene data show CDR1 as SGHTA and CDR2 as FQGNSA.

As regards this clone: One end of the junction does not line up with germline, which may come from a read error. This rearrangement joins TRBV28 to TRBJ1-2, with 7 bases matching TRBD1. CDR1 and CDR2 (germline): MDHEN, SYDVKM. The CDR3 is 14 residues long. The DNA for the CDR3 is TGTGCCAGCAGTTTTACAGGGGCCGCGAAGGGCTACATCTTC. Amino acid sequence: CASSFTGAAKGYIF.

The chain links TRBV6-4 to TRBJ2-6; D may be TRBD1 (5 bases). CDR1 and CDR2 (germline): MRHNA, SNTAGT. The CDR3 is made up of 15 amino acids. Trimming cost V 6 bases and J 2 bases, with 11 bases left between them. CDR3 sequence (DNA): TGTGCCAGCAGCCTAGACAGCGCTGGGGCCAACGTCCTGACTTTC. It translates to CASSLDSAGANVLTF.

For the CDR3, the DNA is TGTGCCAGCAGCTCGAAAGAACCGGGACAGGCGTTCCACAATGAGCAGTTCTTC. This codes for CASSSKEPGQAFHNEQFF. This chain links TRBV7-9 with TRBJ2-1; TRBD1 matches 8 bases. Trimming cost V 4 bases and J 5 bases; bases outside gene matches: 16. This CDR3 has 18 amino acids. Germline-derived CDR1 and CDR2 are SEHNR and FQNEAQ (reference sequence).

Note on this clone: One end of the junction varies from germline; a read error may be responsible. Other DNA sequences in this specimen translate into the identical CDR3. The rearrangement uses TRBV7-9 and TRBJ2-5; 12 bases align to TRBD1. The CDR3 consists of 15 residues. Germline assignment: CDR1 SEHNR and CDR2 FQNEAQ (reference sequence). In DNA form, the CDR3 reads TGCGCCAGCAGCCAGGGACAGGGGGCCCAAGAGACCCAGTACTTC. It translates to CASSQGQGAQETQYF.

This sequence joins TRBV7-6 and TRBJ2-3, with D possibly TRBD2 on 6 matching bases. V was clipped by 1 base and J by 2 bases, with 13 bases between them. The CDR3 spans 16 residues. CDR1 and CDR2 from the germline V gene are SGHVS and FNYEAQ. The CDR3 DNA reads TGTGCCAGCAGCTTAGGGTGGAGGGCAGACACAGATACGCAGTATTTT. This translates into CASSLGWRADTDTQYF.

V is TRBV6-5 and J is TRBJ1-1; D perhaps matches TRBD1 (6 bases). With 6 bases removed from V and 4 bases from J, the gap between germline ends came to 15 bases. Germline V gene data show CDR1 as MNHEY and CDR2 as SVGAGI. This CDR3 has 14 residues. The CDR3, as DNA: TGTGCCAGCAGGCGGGCCTCGGGGGCCACTGAAGCTTTCTTT. Amino acids: CASRRASGATEAFF.

This sequence joins TRBV2 and TRBJ1-5; a possible D gene is TRBD1 (6 bases). Looked up from germline, CDR1 is SNHLY and CDR2 is FYNNEI. Between the trimmed V and J ends, which lost 3 bases and 6 bases, there was a span of 12 bases. This CDR3 has 14 residues. CDR3 protein: CASSDSGGGQPQHF. The DNA for the CDR3 is TGTGCCAGCAGTGATTCGGGGGGCGGTCAGCCCCAGCATTTT.

This chain links TRBV4-1 with TRBJ1-2, with TRBD1 as a possible D gene (5 bases). The germline V and J ends were trimmed by 5 bases and 4 bases, with 20 bases remaining between them. CDR1 is MGHRA and CDR2 is YSYEKL in the germline V gene. This CDR3 spans 16 amino acids. The chain's CDR3 is CASSKGNRDSSYGYTF. Here the CDR3 DNA reads TGCGCCAGCAGCAAAGGGAACCGGGACTCTTCCTATGGCTACACCTTC.

This clone was observed a few times. V gene TRBV5-1 combines with J gene TRBJ2-3, with D possibly being TRBD2 (6 bases). The CDR3 length is 15 residues. The germline gives CDR1 SGHRS, CDR2 YFSETQ. The V gene lost 4 bases and the J gene lost 4 bases, with 16 bases spanning the gap. The CDR3 nucleotides read TGCGCCAGCAGCGGCCCCCTAGCGAGGGCAGATACGCAGTATTTT. Amino acids: CASSGPLARADTQYF.

As concerns this clone: The junction and the germline gene differ at one end; a read error may be behind it. The chain uses TRBV16 and TRBJ1-5, with 7 bases lining up with TRBD1. Germline assignment: CDR1 KGHSY and CDR2 FQNENV. The CDR3 spans 11 residues. The CDR3 DNA reads TGTGCCAGCCGACAGGGAGAGGGAAGGTATTTT. Translating it yields CASRQGEGRYF.

The V call is TRBV6-5, the J call TRBJ2-3, with D possibly TRBD2 on 5 matching bases. The CDR3 consists of 11 residues. V shed 6 bases and J shed 6 bases, with 7 bases lying between them. Germline CDR1 reads MNHEY; CDR2 reads SVGAGI. For the CDR3, the DNA is TGTGCCAGCAGAAGAGGGGATACGCAGTATTTT. Its translation is CASRRGDTQYF.

As to this clone: A read error is the likely source, as a far larger clone sits one nucleotide away. The chain joins TRBV28 to TRBJ2-5; no firm D call. The CDR3 runs 11 residues. Per the germline V gene, CDR1 is MDHEN and CDR2 is SYDVKM. Trimming removed 6 bases at V and 4 bases at J, with 6 bases between. CDR3 amino acids: CASSPRETQYF. CDR3 coding DNA: TGTGCCAGCAGCCCCCGAGAGACCCAGTACTTC.

For this clone: Germline is not matched at one junction end, which may reflect a read error. The chain is built from TRBV11-2 and TRBJ1-2, with a weak D call TRBD1 (5 bases). The CDR3 length is 17 residues. Per germline, CDR1 SGHAT and CDR2 FQNNGV. The CDR3 sequence: CASSHIPTGVMGYGYTF. In DNA form, the CDR3 reads TGCGCCAGCAGCCACATCCCGACGGGGGTCATGGGGTATGGCTACACCTTC.

The rearrangement links TRBV20-1 to TRBJ2-7; D gene uncertain. Germline V gene lookup returns CDR1 DFQATT and CDR2 SNEGSKA (reference sequence). The CDR3 loop spans 11 amino acids. Trimming took 4 bases from V and 3 from J, leaving 7 bases between them. The CDR3 spells CSATPYYEQYF. DNA for the CDR3: TGCAGTGCTACCCCCTACTACGAGCAGTACTTC.

This clone was recorded once. CDR3 sequence (DNA): TGCGCCAGCAGCCACCGCTCGGGGGGGAACACTGAAGCTTTCTTT. It translates to CASSHRSGGNTEAFF. The chain has TRBV4-1 and TRBJ1-1; the D gene is possibly TRBD1 (5 bases). V dropped 3 bases and J dropped 1 base, with 12 bases sitting between them. Germline values: CDR1 MGHRA, CDR2 YSYEKL. CDR3 length equals 15 residues.

The J gene is TRBJ2-7, the V gene TRBV29-1, with 8 bases that match TRBD2. The J segment lost 7 bases and the V segment lost 5 bases, leaving 7 bases of the junction unmatched. Germline values: CDR1 SQVTM, CDR2 ANQGSEA. The length of the CDR3 is 12 residues. The CDR3 is CSVSAGGREQYF. As DNA, the CDR3 is TGCAGCGTTTCTGCGGGAGGACGGGAGCAGTACTTC.

The chain combines TRBV5-6 with TRBJ2-7; D gene ambiguous. The V and J ends lost 2 bases and 6 bases respectively, with 12 bases between them. CDR3 length equals 13 residues. Germline V gives CDR1 SGHDT, CDR2 YYEEEE. The DNA for the CDR3 is TGTGCCAGCAGCTTTGAGGCTGGGGTCGAGCAGTACTTC. It translates to CASSFEAGVEQYF.

The rearrangement joins TRBV9 to TRBJ1-1; TRBD1 might be the D (5 bases). Trimming cost V 0 bases and J 0 bases, with 12 bases left between them. Germline CDR1 SGDLS, CDR2 YYNGEE. This CDR3 region has 16 residues. CDR3 amino acids: CASSVGGWGMNTEAFF. The CDR3 nucleotides are TGTGCCAGCAGCGTAGGTGGGTGGGGGATGAACACTGAAGCTTTCTTT.

The J gene is TRBJ2-7, the V gene TRBV5-1; possible D gene TRBD1, 5 bases. The germline V and J ends were trimmed by 3 bases and 7 bases, with 14 bases remaining between them. Germline CDR1 is SGHRS and CDR2 is YFSETQ. The CDR3 loop spans 13 amino acids. The CDR3 sequence: CASSSFLQGEQYF. The CDR3 bases are TGCGCCAGCAGCTCTTTTCTCCAGGGTGAGCAGTACTTC. The whole variable domain, remainder taken from reference TRBV5-1 and TRBJ2-7, is KAGVTQTPRYLIKTRGQQVTLSCSPISGHRSVSWYQQTPGQGLQFLFEYFSETQRNKGNFPGRFSGRQFSNSRSEMNVSTLELGDSALYLCASSSFLQGEQYFGPGTRLTVT.

Remarks on this clone: This likely stems from a read error, as it lies one base from a far larger clone. This same CDR3 is encoded by further DNA sequences in the sample. This chain uses TRBV11-1 with TRBJ2-2, with unresolved D. The V and J ends lost 9 bases and 6 bases respectively, with 20 bases between them. Germline CDR1 reads SGHAT; CDR2 reads FQDESV (reference sequence). The length of the CDR3 is 15 residues. The CDR3 sequence is CARLRPPVRAGELFF. The CDR3 coding sequence is TGTGCCAGACTTCGTCCCCCGGTTCGCGCCGGGGAGCTGTTTTTT.